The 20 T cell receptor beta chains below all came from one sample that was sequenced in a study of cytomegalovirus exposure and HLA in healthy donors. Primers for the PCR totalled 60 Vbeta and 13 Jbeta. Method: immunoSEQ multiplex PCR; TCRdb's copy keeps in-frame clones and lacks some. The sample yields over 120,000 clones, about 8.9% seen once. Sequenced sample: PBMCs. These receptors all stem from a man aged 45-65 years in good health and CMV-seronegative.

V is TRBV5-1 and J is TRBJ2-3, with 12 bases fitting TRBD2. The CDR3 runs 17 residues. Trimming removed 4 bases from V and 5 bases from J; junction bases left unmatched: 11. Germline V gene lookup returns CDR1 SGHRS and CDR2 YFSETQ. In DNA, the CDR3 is TGCGCCAGCAGCAAGGAGCCTAGCGGGAGGGCCGGAGATACGCAGTATTTT. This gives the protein CASSKEPSGRAGDTQYF.

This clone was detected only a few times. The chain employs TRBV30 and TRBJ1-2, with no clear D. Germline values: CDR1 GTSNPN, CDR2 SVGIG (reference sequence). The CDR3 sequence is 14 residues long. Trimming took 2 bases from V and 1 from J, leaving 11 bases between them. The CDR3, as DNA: TGTGCCTGGAGTTCTCTTCAGATTAACTATGGCTACACCTTC. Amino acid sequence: CAWSSLQINYGYTF.

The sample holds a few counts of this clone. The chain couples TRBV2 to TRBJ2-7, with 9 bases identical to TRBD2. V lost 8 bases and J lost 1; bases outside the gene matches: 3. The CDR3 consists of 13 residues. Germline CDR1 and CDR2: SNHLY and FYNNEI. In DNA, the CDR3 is TGTGCCAGCGCTAGCGGGGTTTCCTACGAGCAGTACTTC. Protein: CASASGVSYEQYF.

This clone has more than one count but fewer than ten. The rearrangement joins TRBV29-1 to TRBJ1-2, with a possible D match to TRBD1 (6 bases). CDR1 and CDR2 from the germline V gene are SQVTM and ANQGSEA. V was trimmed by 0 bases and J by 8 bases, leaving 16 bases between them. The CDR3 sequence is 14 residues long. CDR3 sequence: CSVEDLGGGRGYTF. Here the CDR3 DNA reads TGCAGCGTTGAAGATCTTGGGGGGGGCCGGGGCTACACCTTC.

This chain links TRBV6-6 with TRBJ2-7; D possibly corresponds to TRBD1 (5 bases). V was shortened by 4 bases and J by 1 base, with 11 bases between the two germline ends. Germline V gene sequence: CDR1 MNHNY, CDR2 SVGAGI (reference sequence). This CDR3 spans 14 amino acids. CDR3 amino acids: CASSSTEDSYEQYF. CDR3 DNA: TGTGCCAGCAGTTCGACAGAAGATTCCTACGAGCAGTACTTC.

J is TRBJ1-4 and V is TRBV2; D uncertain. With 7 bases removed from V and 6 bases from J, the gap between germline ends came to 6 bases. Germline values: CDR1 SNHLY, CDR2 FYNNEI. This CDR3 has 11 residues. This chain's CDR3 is CASKEDEKLFF. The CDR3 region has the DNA TGTGCCAGCAAAGAGGATGAAAAACTGTTTTTT.

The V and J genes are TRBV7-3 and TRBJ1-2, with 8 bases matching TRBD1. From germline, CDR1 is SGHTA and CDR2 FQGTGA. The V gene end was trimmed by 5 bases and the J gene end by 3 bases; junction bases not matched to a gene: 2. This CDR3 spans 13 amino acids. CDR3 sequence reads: CASSRDRYYGYTF. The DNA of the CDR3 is TGTGCCAGCAGCCGGGACAGGTACTATGGCTACACCTTC.

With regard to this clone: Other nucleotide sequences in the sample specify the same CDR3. The CDR3 loop reads CASSVGQVNTEAFF. CDR3 nucleotide sequence: TGTGCCAGCAGCGTCGGACAGGTGAACACTGAAGCTTTCTTT. The chain links TRBV9 to TRBJ1-1; TRBD1 matches at 7 bases. Per germline, CDR1 SGDLS and CDR2 YYNGEE. The junction had 1 base not matched to a gene; V was cut back by 2 bases and J by 0 bases. The CDR3 sequence is 14 residues long.

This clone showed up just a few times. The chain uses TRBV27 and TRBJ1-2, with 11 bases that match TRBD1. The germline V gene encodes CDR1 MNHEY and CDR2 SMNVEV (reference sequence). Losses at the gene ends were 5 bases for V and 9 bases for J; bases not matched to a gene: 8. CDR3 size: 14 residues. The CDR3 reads CASSPGQGASSYTF. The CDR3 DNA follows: TGTGCCAGCAGTCCCGGACAGGGGGCGAGTAGCTACACCTTC.

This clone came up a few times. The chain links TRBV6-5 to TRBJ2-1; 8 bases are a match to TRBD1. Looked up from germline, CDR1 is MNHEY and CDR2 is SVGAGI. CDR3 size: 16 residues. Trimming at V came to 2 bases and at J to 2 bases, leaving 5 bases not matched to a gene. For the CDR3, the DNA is TGTGCCAGCAGTTACCGCCGGACAGGGCCCTACAATGAGCAGTTCTTC. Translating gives CASSYRRTGPYNEQFF.

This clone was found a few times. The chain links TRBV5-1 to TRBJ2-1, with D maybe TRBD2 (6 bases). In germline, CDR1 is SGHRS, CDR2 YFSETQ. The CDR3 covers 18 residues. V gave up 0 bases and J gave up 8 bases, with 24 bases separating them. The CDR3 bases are TGCGCCAGCAGCTTGGCTGGGAGTCCGGGGGTGGGAGGACATGAGCAGTTCTTC. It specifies CASSLAGSPGVGGHEQFF. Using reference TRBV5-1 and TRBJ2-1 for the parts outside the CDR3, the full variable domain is KAGVTQTPRYLIKTRGQQVTLSCSPISGHRSVSWYQQTPGQGLQFLFEYFSETQRNKGNFPGRFSGRQFSNSRSEMNVSTLELGDSALYLCASSLAGSPGVGGHEQFFGPGTRLTVL.

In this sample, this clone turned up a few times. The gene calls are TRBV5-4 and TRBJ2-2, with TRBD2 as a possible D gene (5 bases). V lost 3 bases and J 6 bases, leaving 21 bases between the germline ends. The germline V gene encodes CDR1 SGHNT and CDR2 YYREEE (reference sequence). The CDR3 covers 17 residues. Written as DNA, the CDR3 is TGTGCCAGCAGCTCGGGTGGACGGGGTGACTTTTCCGGGGAGCTGTTTTTT. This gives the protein CASSSGGRGDFSGELFF.

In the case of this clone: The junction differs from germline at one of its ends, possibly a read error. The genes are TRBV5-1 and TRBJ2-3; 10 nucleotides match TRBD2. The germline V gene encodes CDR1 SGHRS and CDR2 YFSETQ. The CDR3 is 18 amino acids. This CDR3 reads CASSPAGGLGSGTDTRYF. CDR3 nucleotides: TGCGCCAGCAGCCCAGCGGGAGGGCTGGGTTCTGGCACAGATACGCGGTATTTT.

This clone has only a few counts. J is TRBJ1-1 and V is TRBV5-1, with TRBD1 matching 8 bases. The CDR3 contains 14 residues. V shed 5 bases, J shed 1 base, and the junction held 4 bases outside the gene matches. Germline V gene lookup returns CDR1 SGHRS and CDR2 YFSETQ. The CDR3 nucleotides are TGCGCCAGCAGATTAGGGACAGGGAACACTGAAGCTTTCTTT. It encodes CASRLGTGNTEAFF.

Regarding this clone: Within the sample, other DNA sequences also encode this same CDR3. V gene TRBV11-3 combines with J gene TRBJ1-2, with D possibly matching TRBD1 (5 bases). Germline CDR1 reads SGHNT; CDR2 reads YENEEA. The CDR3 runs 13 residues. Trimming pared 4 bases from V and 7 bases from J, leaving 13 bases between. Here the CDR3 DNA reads TGTGCCAGCAGCTCGGGCCAGGGCGGTGGCTACACCTTC. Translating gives CASSSGQGGGYTF.

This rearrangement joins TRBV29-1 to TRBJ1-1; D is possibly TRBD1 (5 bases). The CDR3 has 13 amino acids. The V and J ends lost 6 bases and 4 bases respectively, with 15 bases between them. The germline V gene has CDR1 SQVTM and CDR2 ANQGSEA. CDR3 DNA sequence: TGCAGCGTACACACAACGGGGGGCACTGAAGCTTTCTTT. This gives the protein CSVHTTGGTEAFF.

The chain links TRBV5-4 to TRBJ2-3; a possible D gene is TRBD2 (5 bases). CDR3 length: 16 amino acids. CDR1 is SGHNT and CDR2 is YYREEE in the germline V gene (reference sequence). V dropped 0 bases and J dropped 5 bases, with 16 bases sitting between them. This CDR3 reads CASSLVGIKLGDTQYF. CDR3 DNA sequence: TGTGCCAGCAGCTTGGTAGGGATTAAACTAGGAGATACGCAGTATTTT.

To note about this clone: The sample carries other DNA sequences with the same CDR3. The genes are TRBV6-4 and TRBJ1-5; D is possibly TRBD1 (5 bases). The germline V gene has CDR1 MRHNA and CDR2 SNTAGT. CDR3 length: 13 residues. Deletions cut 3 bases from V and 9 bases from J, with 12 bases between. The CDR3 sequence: CASSEDSAGPQHF. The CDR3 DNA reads TGTGCCAGCAGTGAAGACAGCGCCGGGCCCCAGCATTTT.

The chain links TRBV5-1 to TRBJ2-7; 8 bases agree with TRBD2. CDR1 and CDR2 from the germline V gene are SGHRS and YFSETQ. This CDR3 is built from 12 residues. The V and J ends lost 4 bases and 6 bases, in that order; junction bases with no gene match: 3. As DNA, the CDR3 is TGCGCCAGCAGCCCGGCGGGGGGCGAGCAGTACTTC. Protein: CASSPAGGEQYF.

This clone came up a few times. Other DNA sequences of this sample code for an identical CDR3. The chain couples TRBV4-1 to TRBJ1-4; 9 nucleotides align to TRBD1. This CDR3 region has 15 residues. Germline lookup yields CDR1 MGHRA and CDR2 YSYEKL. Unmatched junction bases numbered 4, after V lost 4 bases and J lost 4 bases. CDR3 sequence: CASSPGQGGNEKLFF. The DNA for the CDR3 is TGCGCCAGCAGCCCGGGACAGGGTGGTAATGAAAAACTGTTTTTT.